A single T cell receptor beta chain is shown here with its context. Its target is not known. This entry belongs to a study of breast tumors, draining lymph nodes, adjacent tissues. Findings and caveats of the study: Tumor TCR diversity was below lymph nodes but above nontumor tissue. Tumor T cell lymph node origin was a supported hypothesis, not proven. Tumor and nontumor repertoires were significantly more similar in luminal-like than in basal-like breast cancer. The data were judged consistent with most tumor T cells coming from lymph node and expanding in tumor.

With 4 bases clipped from V and 0 bases from J, the junction kept 7 bases outside the gene matches. Germline V gene lookup returns CDR1 SGHTS and CDR2 YDEGEE. The CDR3 consists of 17 residues. MiXCR was run by TCRdb on the multiplex PCR reads, yielding one entry per CDR3 protein. The sample yields 75,000 to 100,000 distinct CDR3 sequences, approximately 19% seen once. Samples came from axillary lymph nodes draining the breast cancer. The receptor comes from a female donor with breast cancer. Some clones in this sample may be carry-over from other donors' samples. The chain uses TRBV5-8 and TRBJ2-1, with 10 bases that match TRBD2. The sequenced sample consisted of axillary lymph node tissue. DNA of the CDR3: TGTGCCAGCAGCAGCCCACCTAGCGGGAGCTCCTACAATGAGCAGTTCTTC. Protein sequence: CASSSPPSGSSYNEQFF.